Listed here are 21 T cell receptor beta chains from one sample, sequenced in a study of blood T cell repertoires in COVID-19 (dated by TCRdb to about 2020). Library preparation used the immunoSEQ multiplex PCR assay. Here the immuneACCESS table is served through TCRdb, limited to in-frame sequences with V and J called. Missing clones are a known gap in these copies; in checked studies unresolved V genes cover under half, and the rest lacks a known reason. Recorded for this sample are 250,000 or so clones; around nine tenths of them occurred a single time. The top ten hold roughly 1.7% of the sample. Material: PBMCs or T cells enriched from blood (not recorded which). Every receptor here comes from a woman aged 50 to 60 who had recovered from COVID-19.

This rearrangement joins TRBV3-1 (or the pseudogene TRBV3-2) to TRBJ1-1, with 7 positions matching TRBD1. The CDR3 runs 14 residues. V was pared by 1 base and J by 3 bases, with 2 bases of the junction left unmatched. From germline, CDR1 is LGHDT and CDR2 YNNKEL (reference sequence). The chain's CDR3 is CASSQVRGHTEAFF. The DNA of the CDR3 is TGTGCCAGCAGCCAAGTAAGGGGGCACACTGAAGCTTTCTTT.

DNA of the CDR3: TGTGCCAGCAGGCTAGTTCCCGGGCGGGGGCTCTATGGCTACACCTTC. Translated: CASRLVPGRGLYGYTF. The chain links TRBV7-9 to TRBJ1-2; TRBD1 is a possible D gene (6 bases). Germline CDR1 is SEHNR and CDR2 is FQNEAQ (reference sequence). Trimming cost V 6 bases and J 4 bases, with 21 bases left between them. The CDR3 runs to 16 residues.

The chain employs TRBV29-1 and TRBJ1-1; TRBD1 is a possible D gene (6 bases). The CDR3 loop spans 13 amino acids. Per the germline V gene, CDR1 is SQVTM and CDR2 is ANQGSEA. The V and J ends lost 6 bases and 3 bases respectively, with 14 bases between them. The CDR3 nucleotides read TGCAGCGTCGAACGGGGGGCGGACACTGAAGCTTTCTTT. This sequence encodes CSVERGADTEAFF.

This sequence joins TRBV5-1 and TRBJ1-2; D is uncertain. This CDR3 region has 15 residues. CDR1 SGHRS and CDR2 YFSETQ come from the germline V gene. V lost 0 bases, J lost 2 bases, and 11 bases lay in between. The CDR3 loop is CASSLDTATNYGYTF. The CDR3 DNA sequence: TGCGCCAGCAGCTTGGATACAGCTACAAACTATGGCTACACCTTC.

The rearrangement joins TRBV11-2 to TRBJ1-2, with TRBD1 matching over 7 bases. Losses at the gene ends were 5 bases for V and 12 bases for J; bases not matched to a gene: 15. Per the germline V gene, CDR1 is SGHAT and CDR2 is FQNNGV. CDR3 length: 14 residues. CDR3 in DNA: TGTGCCAGCAGCGCGACAGGGCGAACCACCTTAGACACCTTC. This sequence encodes CASSATGRTTLDTF. Variable domain in full (rest from reference TRBV11-2 and TRBJ1-2): EAGVAQSPRYKIIEKRQSVAFWCNPISGHATLYWYQQILGQGPKLLIQFQNNGVVDDSQLPKDRFSAERLKGVDSTLKIQPAKLEDSAVYLCASSATGRTTLDTFGSGTRLTVV.

The V and J genes are TRBV19 and TRBJ1-2, with 7 nucleotides matching TRBD1. This CDR3 has 17 amino acids. Germline CDR1 is LNHDA and CDR2 is SQIVND (reference sequence). V lost 1 base to trimming and J lost 0 bases; unmatched junction nucleotides: 8. CDR3 sequence: CASSIGARGVTNYGYTF. The CDR3 region has the DNA TGTGCCAGTAGTATAGGAGCCAGGGGGGTTACTAACTATGGCTACACCTTC.

This clone was seen only a few times. The chain has TRBV10-3 and TRBJ1-1; 8 nucleotides align to TRBD1. Per the germline V gene, CDR1 is ENHRY and CDR2 is SYGVKD. CDR3 length: 15 residues. Germline trimming cut 4 bases from V and 4 bases from J; bases unmatched to any gene: 8. Written as DNA, the CDR3 is TGTGCCATCAGTGCGGAACTGACAGGGGTCACTGAAGCTTTCTTT. As protein: CAISAELTGVTEAFF.

The J gene is TRBJ1-2, the V gene TRBV6-5, with D tentatively TRBD1 (6 bases). V was trimmed by 6 bases and J by 8 bases, leaving 19 bases between them. The CDR3 extends over 14 amino acids. Per the germline V gene, CDR1 is MNHEY and CDR2 is SVGAGI. The CDR3 sequence: CASRGQQGRGGYTF. CDR3 DNA sequence: TGTGCCAGCAGGGGACAACAGGGAAGGGGCGGCTACACCTTC.

The chain links TRBV10-3 to TRBJ2-2; 11 bases line up with TRBD1. Germline V gene lookup returns CDR1 ENHRY and CDR2 SYGVKD. The CDR3 length is 14 residues. V lost 6 bases to trimming and J lost 5 bases; unmatched junction nucleotides: 2. CDR3 protein: CAISGTGGTGELFF. The DNA of the CDR3 is TGTGCCATCAGCGGGACAGGGGGGACCGGGGAGCTGTTTTTT.

The chain employs TRBV1 and TRBJ1-5. TRBV1 is designated a pseudogene. This CDR3 has 14 residues. The CDR3 DNA is TGCACCAGCGCTCGCCGGGGACTCAATCAGCCCCAGCATTTT. The encoded protein is CTSARRGLNQPQHF.

The chain combines TRBV2 with TRBJ2-1; perhaps TRBD1 as D (5 bases). Germline assignment: CDR1 SNHLY and CDR2 FYNNEI. Trimming left V 8 bases short and J 8 bases short, with 16 bases between. CDR3 size: 13 residues. DNA for the CDR3: TGTGCCAGCCATACCGTACCCAGGGATGAGCAGTTCTTC. This codes for CASHTVPRDEQFF.

This clone has only one observation. The V gene is TRBV2, the J gene TRBJ1-4; 8 bases align to TRBD1. Per germline, CDR1 SNHLY and CDR2 FYNNEI. The junction had 7 bases not matched to a gene; V was cut back by 6 bases and J by 7 bases. This CDR3 is 14 amino acids long. The CDR3 loop reads CASRTGQGSEKLFF. CDR3 DNA sequence: TGTGCCAGCAGGACCGGACAGGGTTCTGAAAAACTGTTTTTT. Full variable domain (rest looked up from reference TRBV2 and TRBJ1-4): EPEVTQTPSHQVTQMGQEVILRCVPISNHLYFYWYRQILGQKVEFLVSFYNNEISEKSEIFDDQFSVERPDGSNFTLKIRSTKLEDSAMYFCASRTGQGSEKLFFGSGTQLSVL.

The chain uses TRBV3-1 (or the pseudogene TRBV3-2) and TRBJ1-2; D gene unclear. With 6 bases removed from V and 4 bases from J, the gap between germline ends came to 12 bases. Germline-derived CDR1 and CDR2 are LGHDT and YNNKEL (reference sequence). There are 13 residues in the CDR3. The CDR3 DNA follows: TGTGCCAGCAGTCGCGGGGTAATCTATGGCTACACCTTC. This encodes CASSRGVIYGYTF.

This clone occurred a few times. The chain couples TRBV5-1 to TRBJ1-2; possibly TRBD1 for D (5 bases). This CDR3 spans 13 amino acids. V was clipped by 0 bases and J by 4 bases, with 7 bases between them. The germline V gene has CDR1 SGHRS and CDR2 YFSETQ. The CDR3 is CASSLAGVYGYTF. The CDR3 nucleotides read TGCGCCAGCAGCTTGGCGGGGGTCTATGGCTACACCTTC. The variable domain in full, with the rest retrieved from reference TRBV5-1 and TRBJ1-2, is KAGVTQTPRYLIKTRGQQVTLSCSPISGHRSVSWYQQTPGQGLQFLFEYFSETQRNKGNFPGRFSGRQFSNSRSEMNVSTLELGDSALYLCASSLAGVYGYTFGSGTRLTVV.

V gene TRBV2 combines with J gene TRBJ2-7, with D unclear. V was cut by 7 bases and J by 4 bases, with 5 bases left in between. CDR3 length: 10 residues. Looked up from germline, CDR1 is SNHLY and CDR2 is FYNNEI. CDR3 coding DNA: TGTGCCAGCATGCGTTACGAGCAGTACTTC. Amino acids: CASMRYEQYF. Based on the CDR3 plus reference TRBV2 and TRBJ2-7, the full variable domain is EPEVTQTPSHQVTQMGQEVILRCVPISNHLYFYWYRQILGQKVEFLVSFYNNEISEKSEIFDDQFSVERPDGSNFTLKIRSTKLEDSAMYFCASMRYEQYFGPGTRLTVT.

The rearrangement uses TRBV5-1 and TRBJ2-5; D possibly corresponds to TRBD1 (8 bases). CDR1 is SGHRS and CDR2 is YFSETQ in the germline V gene. The V and J ends lost 0 bases and 4 bases respectively, with 16 bases between them. The CDR3 spans 16 residues. CDR3 loop: CASSLAVTGEGETQYF. The CDR3 nucleotides are TGCGCCAGCAGCTTGGCTGTGACAGGGGAGGGAGAGACCCAGTACTTC.

The genes are TRBV10-3 and TRBJ2-1; the D gene is possibly TRBD2 (5 bases). This CDR3 contains 16 residues. Germline loops: CDR1 ENHRY, CDR2 SYGVKD. Trimming left V 2 bases short and J 7 bases short, with 18 bases between. The CDR3: CAISEPRMGWENEQFF. CDR3 coding DNA: TGTGCCATCAGTGAGCCCAGAATGGGTTGGGAGAATGAGCAGTTCTTC.

Regarding this clone: A much larger clone sits a single nucleotide away, making a read error possible. The chain uses TRBV3-1 (or the pseudogene TRBV3-2) and TRBJ1-1, with 8 bases identical to TRBD1. Losses at the gene ends were 2 bases for V and 1 base for J; bases not matched to a gene: 0. From germline, CDR1 is LGHDT and CDR2 YNNKEL (reference sequence). The CDR3 runs 14 residues. The CDR3: CASSQQGANTEAFF. The CDR3 region has the DNA TGTGCCAGCAGCCAACAGGGGGCGAACACTGAAGCTTTCTTT.

The chain employs TRBV7-2 and TRBJ1-4; 7 nucleotides align to TRBD1. The CDR3 is 13 amino acids. The germline gives CDR1 SGHTA, CDR2 FQGNSA. Unmatched junction bases numbered 4, after V lost 4 bases and J lost 8 bases. The CDR3 spells CASSYSTGEKLFF. The CDR3 DNA reads TGTGCCAGCAGCTACTCGACAGGGGAAAAACTGTTTTTT.

The CDR3 bases are TGTGCCTGGAGTACTAGCGGAGCAGGGGAGACCCAGTACTTC. This encodes CAWSTSGAGETQYF. The V and J genes are TRBV30 and TRBJ2-5; 8 bases align to TRBD2. V was clipped by 2 bases and J by 5 bases; unmatched bases: 7. Germline values: CDR1 GTSNPN, CDR2 SVGIG (reference sequence). This CDR3 region has 14 residues.

This clone was picked up many times. The chain combines TRBV11-2 with TRBJ2-7, with 8 bases fitting TRBD2. V lost 4 bases and J lost 6; bases outside the gene matches: 14. The CDR3 spans 16 residues. The germline V gene has CDR1 SGHAT and CDR2 FQNNGV. The CDR3 coding sequence is TGTGCCAGCAGCTCCGACTTTTGGGCGGGAGGAGGCGAGCAGTACTTC. Encoded protein: CASSSDFWAGGGEQYF.